These 19 T cell receptor beta chains share one sample of origin, sequenced in a study of cytomegalovirus exposure and HLA in healthy donors. 13 Jbeta primers and 60 Vbeta primers were used for the PCR. Repertoires were generated with immunoSEQ multiplex PCR, while TCRdb's copy carries only in-frame clones and drops some. The sample shows some 220,000 clones, 77% of them seen only once. Material for sequencing was PBMCs. The receptors shown here come from a woman aged 60-75 years in good health and CMV-seropositive.

The chain has TRBV30 and TRBJ2-5; the match to TRBD2 covers 8 bases. The J segment lost 4 bases and the V segment lost 7 bases, leaving 5 bases of the junction unmatched. CDR1 and CDR2 (germline): GTSNPN, SVGIG (reference sequence). The CDR3 sequence is 12 residues long. CDR3 DNA sequence: TGTGCCTTAGGGGCGGGAGGAGAGACCCAGTACTTC. Its translation is CALGAGGETQYF.

This chain links TRBV5-1 with TRBJ1-5, with 7 nucleotides matching TRBD1. J was trimmed by 7 bases and V by 2 bases; bases with no gene match: 6. The CDR3 is 14 residues long. Germline V gives CDR1 SGHRS, CDR2 YFSETQ. CDR3 protein: CASSLRQGGQPQHF. The CDR3 DNA reads as TGCGCCAGCAGCTTACGACAGGGTGGACAGCCCCAGCATTTT. Filled out from reference TRBV5-1 and TRBJ1-5, the complete variable domain reads KAGVTQTPRYLIKTRGQQVTLSCSPISGHRSVSWYQQTPGQGLQFLFEYFSETQRNKGNFPGRFSGRQFSNSRSEMNVSTLELGDSALYLCASSLRQGGQPQHFGDGTRLSIL.

The rearrangement joins TRBV19 to TRBJ2-1; TRBD2 agrees at 12 bases. J was trimmed by 0 bases and V by 11 bases; bases with no gene match: 11. The CDR3 has 17 amino acids. The V gene's germline CDR1 is LNHDA and CDR2 SQIVND (reference sequence). The CDR3 nucleotides are TGTGCCTCTTCCGGGACTAGCGGGTTTAGCTCCTACAATGAGCAGTTCTTC. Encoded protein: CASSGTSGFSSYNEQFF.

The chain joins TRBV2 to TRBJ1-6; no firm D call. The CDR3 is 14 amino acids. Trimming cost V 4 bases and J 7 bases, with 11 bases left between them. CDR1 is SNHLY, CDR2 FYNNEI, per germline. In nucleotides, the CDR3 is TGTGCCAGCAGTGGAGGGAACCGGAATTCACCCCTCCACTTT. Translation gives CASSGGNRNSPLHF.

The chain has TRBV9 and TRBJ2-5, with D maybe TRBD1 (5 bases). This CDR3 comprises 14 residues. Germline CDR1 reads SGDLS; CDR2 reads YYNGEE. V was cut by 0 bases and J by 7 bases, with 13 bases left in between. This CDR3 reads CASSVGPNQGTQYF. Written as DNA, the CDR3 is TGTGCCAGCAGCGTAGGCCCCAACCAGGGGACCCAGTACTTC.

The chain employs TRBV6-1 and TRBJ1-4; no clear D gene. The CDR3 covers 12 residues. Germline V gene lookup returns CDR1 MNHNS and CDR2 SASEGT. V was pared by 6 bases and J by 8 bases, with 10 bases between. CDR3 coding DNA: TGTGCCAGCAGCCGTACAGACGAAAAACTGTTTTTT. Translated, it gives CASSRTDEKLFF.

This clone was seen only once. The chain uses TRBV7-2 and TRBJ2-7; 8 positions match TRBD2. Germline lookup yields CDR1 SGHTA and CDR2 FQGNSA. This CDR3 spans 14 amino acids. Trimming removed 1 base from V and 4 bases from J; junction bases left unmatched: 3. The DNA for the CDR3 is TGTGCCAGCAGCTTAGGTTCTAGCGGGTACGAGCAGTACTTC. Translation: CASSLGSSGYEQYF.

The CDR3 region is CASSFIPSSGNTIYF. For the CDR3, the DNA is TGTGCCAGCAGCTTTATCCCCAGCTCTGGAAACACCATATATTTT. The rearrangement links TRBV7-9 to TRBJ1-3, with D unclear. The V end lost 3 bases, the J end lost 0 bases, and 9 bases lay between the germline ends. Germline V gene lookup returns CDR1 SEHNR and CDR2 FQNEAQ (reference sequence). The CDR3 runs to 15 residues.

The chain carries TRBV18 and TRBJ2-2, with a tentative D call TRBD2 (6 bases). CDR1 and CDR2 from the germline V gene are KGHSH and LQKENI. The CDR3 consists of 16 residues. V was pared by 2 bases and J by 0 bases, with 10 bases between. The CDR3 loop reads CASSPYGTSNTGELFF. The DNA of the CDR3 is TGTGCCAGCTCACCATACGGGACTTCGAACACCGGGGAGCTGTTTTTT.

The chain carries TRBV5-4 and TRBJ2-3, with D possibly matching TRBD2 (5 bases). V was pared by 4 bases and J by 3 bases, with 15 bases between. Per germline, CDR1 SGHNT and CDR2 YYREEE (reference sequence). The CDR3 is 15 residues long. The CDR3 DNA follows: TGTGCCAGCAGCGGGTTCGGGGATACTACAGATACGCAGTATTTT. It yields the protein CASSGFGDTTDTQYF.

The V gene is TRBV7-2, the J gene TRBJ2-7; 15 bases are shared with TRBD2. Germline V lookup: CDR1 SGHTA, CDR2 FQGNSA. The CDR3 loop spans 14 amino acids. V lost 3 bases and J lost 7; bases outside the gene matches: 1. CDR3 protein: CASSFGLAGGEQYF. The CDR3 DNA follows: TGTGCCAGCAGCTTCGGACTAGCGGGAGGGGAGCAGTACTTC.

CDR3 protein: CASGSSLSYEQYF. CDR3 coding DNA: TGTGCCAGCGGGAGTTCCCTCTCCTACGAGCAGTACTTC. This chain connects TRBV7-9 to TRBJ2-7, with D perhaps TRBD2 (5 bases). The V end lost 8 bases, the J end lost 0 bases, and 11 bases lay between the germline ends. CDR1 SEHNR and CDR2 FQNEAQ come from the germline V gene (reference sequence). CDR3 length: 13 amino acids.

Comment on this clone: Other DNA sequences in the sample encode the same CDR3. The chain carries TRBV18 and TRBJ1-5; the D is unclear. With 3 bases removed from V and 4 bases from J, the gap between germline ends came to 7 bases. Germline values: CDR1 KGHSH, CDR2 LQKENI. The CDR3 consists of 13 residues. CDR3 nucleotide sequence: TGTGCCAGCTCACCGGGCAGAAATCAGCCCCAGCATTTT. The encoded protein is CASSPGRNQPQHF.

The chain employs TRBV30 and TRBJ2-4; D is possibly TRBD2 (5 bases). V was shortened by 1 base and J by 7 bases, with 8 bases between the two germline ends. The germline gives CDR1 GTSNPN, CDR2 SVGIG (reference sequence). The CDR3 consists of 12 residues. The CDR3 bases are TGTGCCTGGAGTGGGGAGTGGAACATTCAGTACTTC. Protein: CAWSGEWNIQYF.

This clone was picked up a small number of times. The J gene is TRBJ2-2, the V gene TRBV6-1; weak D call: TRBD2 (5 bases). The germline gives CDR1 MNHNS, CDR2 SASEGT. V gave up 7 bases and J gave up 9 bases, with 15 bases separating them. The CDR3 is 13 residues long. CDR3 nucleotides: TGTGCCAGCATCCCCCCTGAGGGCCGGGAGCTGTTTTTT. It encodes CASIPPEGRELFF.

This chain connects TRBV7-2 to TRBJ1-2; a possible D gene is TRBD1 (6 bases). Germline V lookup: CDR1 SGHTA, CDR2 FQGNSA. This CDR3 region has 15 residues. The V end was cut by 8 bases, the J end by 4 bases, with 20 bases between. The CDR3 nucleotides are TGTGCCAGCGCCCCGGGGGGCGCGAGGGGCTATGGCTACACCTTC. Translating gives CASAPGGARGYGYTF.

The genes are TRBV10-2 and TRBJ1-5; no clear D gene. The CDR3 has 13 amino acids. Trimming stripped 6 bases from V and 0 bases from J, with 6 bases between. Per the germline V gene, CDR1 is WSHSY and CDR2 is SAAADI. The CDR3 sequence: CASSAYSNQPQHF. The CDR3 coding sequence is TGCGCCAGCAGCGCCTATAGCAATCAGCCCCAGCATTTT.

This clone was counted a few times. This sequence joins TRBV5-5 and TRBJ2-6; 8 nucleotides agree with TRBD1. Trimming cost V 2 bases and J 2 bases; bases outside gene matches: 0. The CDR3 length is 15 residues. The germline gives CDR1 SGHKS, CDR2 YYEKEE (reference sequence). The DNA for the CDR3 is TGTGCCAGCAGCTTACAGGGGGCTGGGGCCAACGTCCTGACTTTC. Translated: CASSLQGAGANVLTF.

The rearrangement joins TRBV4-2 to TRBJ1-1, with a possible D match to TRBD1 (6 bases). The CDR3 runs 14 residues. Germline V CDR1 and CDR2: LGHNA, YNFKEQ. V shed 1 base and J shed 2 bases, with 8 bases lying between them. Written as DNA, the CDR3 is TGTGCCAGCAGCCAAGGACAGGATAACACTGAAGCTTTCTTT. Translating it yields CASSQGQDNTEAFF.